This T cell receptor (beta chain) was recovered during a study of T cells in localized non-small cell lung cancer. CDR1 and CDR2 (germline): SGDLS, YYNGEE. The CDR3 totals 15 residues. V lost 4 bases and J lost 2; bases outside the gene matches: 5. Profiling relied on immunoSEQ multiplex PCR, and the TCRdb table lists in-frame clones only, not all of them. The sample holds under 20,000 clones, about 85% seen once. J is TRBJ2-1 and V is TRBV9, with TRBD2 matching over 8 bases. This clonotype was obtained from a male donor aged 60 or over with stage I lung adenocarcinoma. Sequenced material: peripheral blood, taken before any cancer treatment. The CDR3 sequence is CASSSGGSAYNEQFF. For the CDR3, the DNA is TGTGCCAGCAGCTCGGGGGGGTCCGCCTACAATGAGCAGTTCTTC.